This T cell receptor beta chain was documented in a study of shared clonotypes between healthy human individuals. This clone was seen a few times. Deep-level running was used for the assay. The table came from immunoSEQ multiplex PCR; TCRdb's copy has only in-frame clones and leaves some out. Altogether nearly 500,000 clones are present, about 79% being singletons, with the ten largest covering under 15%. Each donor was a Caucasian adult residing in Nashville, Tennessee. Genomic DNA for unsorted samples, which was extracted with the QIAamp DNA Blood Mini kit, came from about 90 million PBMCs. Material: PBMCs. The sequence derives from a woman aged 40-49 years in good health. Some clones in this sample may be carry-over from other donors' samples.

CDR3 amino acids: CASSLGTSVTQYF. The CDR3 DNA follows: TGTGCCAGCAGCTTGGGGACTAGCGTTACGCAGTATTTT. This sequence joins TRBV5-6 and TRBJ2-3; 9 bases are a match to TRBD2. The CDR3 length is 13 residues. CDR1 and CDR2 (germline): SGHDT, YYEEEE. V lost 0 bases to trimming and J lost 8 bases; unmatched junction nucleotides: 1.